This T cell receptor (beta chain) is from a study of blood T cell repertoires in COVID-19. Germline V CDR1 and CDR2: MNHEY, SMNVEV (reference sequence). This CDR3 is 14 amino acids long. Trimming removed 5 bases from V and 2 bases from J, with 13 bases in between. With regard to this clone: The sample has other DNA sequences that encode this CDR3 too.

In the study's own analysis: Counts of nucleated cells, estimated from reference gene primer amplification, were obtained. TCRdb's copy holds only in-frame clones and misses some; the assay was immunoSEQ multiplex PCR. V, J and clone size derive from that table, while D and trimming were established from the DNA sequence. The sample carries fewer than 40,000 clones, roughly nine tenths recorded once. The TCR comes from a human donor in a cohort sampled during active COVID-19. The sample consisted of peripheral blood. The chain has TRBV27 and TRBJ2-7; the D gene is possibly TRBD1 (6 bases). This chain's CDR3 is CASSGKDRTYEQYF. As DNA, the CDR3 is TGTGCCAGCAGTGGAAAAGACAGGACCTACGAGCAGTACTTC.